The next 16 T cell receptor beta chains were all read from a single sample in a study of CD4+ T cells in melanoma. TCRdb keeps only in-frame clones here, not all; method: immunoSEQ multiplex PCR. Found here are roughly 18,000 clones, roughly 80% of them singletons; the top ten hold 5.1%. What was sequenced was cells from a culture (not recorded whether cultured in vitro). All receptors come from a human donor with melanoma.

This clone was detected only a few times. CDR3 nucleotide sequence: TGTGCCTGGAGTCTGGACAGGCGAGAGTATTTT. This translates into CAWSLDRREYF. The rearrangement links TRBV30 to TRBJ2-3; 7 bases map to TRBD1. Germline loops: CDR1 GTSNPN, CDR2 SVGIG (reference sequence). Losses at the gene ends were 2 bases for V and 13 bases for J; bases not matched to a gene: 6. CDR3 size: 11 residues.

This clone was observed a few times. This chain uses TRBV15 with TRBJ2-7; D is unclear. The V and J ends lost 1 base and 0 bases respectively, with 13 bases between them. CDR3 length: 16 amino acids. Germline V gene sequence: CDR1 LNHNV, CDR2 YYDKDF (reference sequence). The CDR3 DNA follows: TGTGCCACCAGCAGAGGTTTGGGCTTAGGCTCCTACGAGCAGTACTTC. Protein product: CATSRGLGLGSYEQYF.

The CDR3 nucleotides are TGTGCCAGCAGCGCGACAGGGGGCGTTCGGTCCGGGGAGCTGTTTTTT. This codes for CASSATGGVRSGELFF. This sequence joins TRBV9 and TRBJ2-2; 10 nucleotides match TRBD1. Germline loops: CDR1 SGDLS, CDR2 YYNGEE. V was clipped by 3 bases and J by 6 bases; unmatched bases: 8. The CDR3 runs to 16 residues.

The sample holds one count of this clone. V usage is TRBV5-1 and J usage is TRBJ1-6; 7 nucleotides match TRBD1. Trimming at V came to 0 bases and at J to 8 bases, leaving 2 bases not matched to a gene. The CDR3 has 14 amino acids. From germline, CDR1 is SGHRS and CDR2 YFSETQ. CDR3 sequence reads: CASSLADRYSPLHF. CDR3 nucleotides: TGCGCCAGCAGCTTGGCGGACAGGTATTCACCCCTCCACTTT.

V is TRBV5-1 and J is TRBJ2-3, with TRBD2 matching 7 bases. The germline V gene encodes CDR1 SGHRS and CDR2 YFSETQ. The CDR3 length is 17 residues. J was trimmed by 0 bases and V by 3 bases; bases with no gene match: 10. CDR3 loop: CASSSLILAVSTDTQYF. CDR3 nucleotides: TGCGCCAGCAGCTCCCTAATTCTAGCGGTTAGCACAGATACGCAGTATTTT.

J is TRBJ2-5 and V is TRBV4-1; D is perhaps TRBD1 (6 bases). The CDR3 sequence is 15 residues long. V was shortened by 3 bases and J by 1 base, with 12 bases between the two germline ends. Germline CDR1 and CDR2: MGHRA and YSYEKL. CDR3 sequence (DNA): TGCGCCAGCAGCCAGTACAGGGTAGCCCAAGAGACCCAGTACTTC. It specifies CASSQYRVAQETQYF.

This clone was counted only a few times. This rearrangement joins TRBV18 to TRBJ1-2, with D possibly TRBD1 on 5 matching bases. V lost 0 bases, J lost 1 base, and 12 bases lay in between. The CDR3 covers 16 residues. CDR1 is KGHSH, CDR2 LQKENI, per germline. In DNA form, the CDR3 reads TGTGCCAGCTCACCACCGGGGCGCCAGGATAACTATGGCTACACCTTC. This encodes CASSPPGRQDNYGYTF.

The chain combines TRBV11-1 with TRBJ1-1; 10 nucleotides match TRBD1. The CDR3 spans 15 residues. After removal of 3 bases from V and 7 bases from J, the junction contained 8 bases not matched to a gene. Germline V gives CDR1 SGHAT, CDR2 FQDESV (reference sequence). The CDR3 DNA follows: TGTGCCAGCAGCTTTTCCGACAGGGGGCCCGTTGAAGCTTTCTTT. Protein sequence: CASSFSDRGPVEAFF.

The chain carries TRBV7-9 and TRBJ2-1; the match to TRBD1 covers 9 bases. This CDR3 region has 15 residues. Trimming cost V 5 bases and J 7 bases; bases outside gene matches: 9. The germline V gene encodes CDR1 SEHNR and CDR2 FQNEAQ (reference sequence). As DNA, the CDR3 is TGTGCCAGCAGCCCTCGACAGGGGGACGGTAATGAGCAGTTCTTC. Its translation is CASSPRQGDGNEQFF.

The chain couples TRBV10-3 to TRBJ1-2; possible D gene TRBD1, 6 bases. The CDR3 covers 12 residues. Germline V lookup: CDR1 ENHRY, CDR2 SYGVKD. The V end was cut by 8 bases, the J end by 8 bases, with 15 bases between. In DNA form, the CDR3 reads TGTGCCATCGGGGGGGGGCCCCCAGGCTACACCTTC. Encoded protein: CAIGGGPPGYTF.

V gene TRBV5-1 combines with J gene TRBJ2-3; TRBD2 matches at 8 bases. This CDR3 comprises 15 residues. Germline-derived CDR1 and CDR2 are SGHRS and YFSETQ. V shed 1 base and J 6 bases; nucleotides not matched to a gene: 7. The CDR3 protein is CASSLLARGVDTQYF. The CDR3 coding sequence is TGCGCCAGCAGCTTGTTGGCGCGGGGGGTGGATACGCAGTATTTT.

CDR3 in DNA: TGTGCCAGTAGTACGGCAGGGTACACTGAAGCTTTCTTT. This sequence encodes CASSTAGYTEAFF. The chain has TRBV19 and TRBJ1-1; tentatively, D is TRBD1 (5 bases). The CDR3 consists of 13 residues. Trimming cost V 4 bases and J 3 bases, with 9 bases left between them. Per germline, CDR1 LNHDA and CDR2 SQIVND (reference sequence).

The V call is TRBV5-1, the J call TRBJ1-1, with a weak D call TRBD1 (6 bases). V lost 3 bases to trimming and J lost 4 bases, with 13 bases between them. Germline CDR1 is SGHRS and CDR2 is YFSETQ. CDR3 length: 14 amino acids. In DNA, the CDR3 is TGCGCCAGCAGCTGGAGGGGGGCGGGCACTGAAGCTTTCTTT. As protein: CASSWRGAGTEAFF.

This clone was recorded once. The J gene is TRBJ1-2, the V gene TRBV19; D uncertain. CDR1 and CDR2 (germline): LNHDA, SQIVND (reference sequence). Trimming took 8 bases from V and 8 from J, leaving 15 bases between them. The CDR3 loop spans 12 amino acids. The CDR3 coding sequence is TGTGCCAGTGGAGTGGCAGGCGGGGGCTACACCTTC. Amino acids: CASGVAGGGYTF.

The genes are TRBV2 and TRBJ1-4, with 12 bases lining up with TRBD1. CDR1 SNHLY and CDR2 FYNNEI come from the germline V gene. The CDR3 length is 17 residues. V lost 5 bases to trimming and J lost 8 bases; unmatched junction nucleotides: 12. The CDR3 here is CASSPGQGANFGEKLFF. DNA of the CDR3: TGTGCCAGCAGTCCGGGACAGGGGGCGAATTTTGGCGAAAAACTGTTTTTT.

The J gene is TRBJ1-5, the V gene TRBV30; TRBD1 agrees at 9 bases. Germline V lookup: CDR1 GTSNPN, CDR2 SVGIG (reference sequence). The length of the CDR3 is 16 residues. Trimming cost V 1 base and J 11 bases; bases outside gene matches: 15. CDR3 sequence reads: CAWSADPGQGHGAQHF. The CDR3 region has the DNA TGTGCCTGGAGTGCAGACCCGGGACAGGGTCATGGGGCCCAGCATTTT.